Shown below are 11 T cell receptor beta chains from a single sample sequenced in a study of control samples from healthy donors and cancer patients. The method was immunoSEQ multiplex PCR; TCRdb's version includes in-frame clones alone and lacks a portion of them. The top ten clones hold around 1.4% of a sample with approximately 170,000 clones, about 90% of them seen once. The sequencing input was blood. These receptors all stem from a woman in her 50s in good health.

This chain links TRBV2 with TRBJ2-3, with 10 bases fitting TRBD2. The ends lost 8 bases at V and 1 base at J; junction bases unmatched: 9. This CDR3 is built from 16 residues. Germline V lookup: CDR1 SNHLY, CDR2 FYNNEI. This chain's CDR3 is CASRAASGGGTDTQYF. The CDR3, as DNA: TGTGCCAGCCGAGCTGCTAGCGGGGGAGGCACAGATACGCAGTATTTT.

This clone is a singleton in its sample. The V and J genes are TRBV20-1 and TRBJ2-7, with 7 bases matching TRBD1. Germline trimming cut 3 bases from V and 3 bases from J; bases unmatched to any gene: 8. The germline V gene has CDR1 DFQATT and CDR2 SNEGSKA (reference sequence). The CDR3 extends over 14 amino acids. The CDR3 DNA reads as TGCAGTGCTAGTCCCCCACAGGGGCACTACGAGCAGTACTTC. Its translation: CSASPPQGHYEQYF.

This clone was seen a single time. The chain couples TRBV7-8 to TRBJ2-5; D gene unclear. CDR3 length: 14 residues. V lost 3 bases and J 5 bases, leaving 13 bases between the germline ends. The germline V gene encodes CDR1 SGHVS and CDR2 FQNEAQ. The CDR3 DNA follows: TGTGCCAGCAGCTTGACGGACCTCGTGGAGACCCAGTACTTC. Amino acid sequence: CASSLTDLVETQYF.

The rearrangement joins TRBV28 to TRBJ1-3, with TRBD1 as a possible D gene (5 bases). This CDR3 has 18 residues. Trimming pared 3 bases from V and 3 bases from J, leaving 21 bases between. CDR1 is MDHEN and CDR2 is SYDVKM in the germline V gene. The CDR3 region has the DNA TGTGCCAGCAGTTTTTGGGCGGGACGGGATGTCTTTGGAAACACCATATATTTT. Translated: CASSFWAGRDVFGNTIYF.

The chain links TRBV11-3 to TRBJ2-1; D could derive from TRBD1 or TRBD2 (5 bases each). This CDR3 spans 15 amino acids. Deletions cut 1 base from V and 6 bases from J, with 13 bases between. Germline V gene sequence: CDR1 SGHNT, CDR2 YENEEA. The chain's CDR3 is CASSLAGPSSNEQFF. CDR3 coding DNA: TGTGCCAGCAGCTTAGCGGGACCCAGTTCCAATGAGCAGTTCTTC.

In this sample, this clone turned up once. The CDR3 DNA is TGTGCCAGTAGTATAGGTTGGAGCTCTGGAAACACCATATATTTT. It translates to CASSIGWSSGNTIYF. The V gene is TRBV19, the J gene TRBJ1-3; D not resolved. CDR3 size: 15 residues. Trimming cost V 1 base and J 0 bases, with 7 bases left between them. The germline gives CDR1 LNHDA, CDR2 SQIVND (reference sequence).

This chain joins TRBV21-1 and TRBJ1-5. TRBV21-1 is a pseudogene. The CDR3 length is 18 residues. CDR3 nucleotide sequence: TGTGCCAGCAGCATCCCTCACCGGCCAGGGAGCGGCAATCAGCCCCAGCATTTT. It codes for CASSIPHRPGSGNQPQHF.

A few counts support this clone. The CDR3 bases are TGTGCCAGCTCACCTCAGGACAAGTACGATGCAGATACGCAGTATTTT. As protein: CASSPQDKYDADTQYF. The V and J genes are TRBV18 and TRBJ2-3; D might be TRBD1 (5 bases). Trimming cost V 3 bases and J 4 bases, with 17 bases left between them. CDR1 KGHSH and CDR2 LQKENI come from the germline V gene. CDR3 length: 16 residues.

The chain employs TRBV27 and TRBJ1-1; 8 bases fit TRBD1. J was trimmed by 4 bases and V by 0 bases; bases with no gene match: 4. This CDR3 contains 15 residues. Per the germline V gene, CDR1 is MNHEY and CDR2 is SMNVEV (reference sequence). CDR3 sequence: CASSLSSQGATEAFF. DNA for the CDR3: TGTGCCAGCAGTTTATCCTCCCAGGGGGCCACTGAAGCTTTCTTT.

The V and J genes are TRBV6-1 and TRBJ1-5; tentatively, D is TRBD1 (5 bases). Germline values: CDR1 MNHNS, CDR2 SASEGT. There are 15 residues in the CDR3. Trimming pared 2 bases from V and 3 bases from J, leaving 11 bases between. CDR3 nucleotides: TGTGCCAGCAGTGAAACGGGGGTCAACAATCAGCCCCAGCATTTT. Protein: CASSETGVNNQPQHF.

The V gene is TRBV1, the J gene TRBJ1-6; the tabulated D call, TRBD1, remains unverified against the DNA. TRBV1 is listed as a pseudogene. The CDR3 has 15 residues. The CDR3 sequence: CTSSLGATDYSPLHF. For the CDR3, the DNA is TGCACCAGCAGCCTAGGGGCCACCGACTATTCACCCCTCCACTTT.